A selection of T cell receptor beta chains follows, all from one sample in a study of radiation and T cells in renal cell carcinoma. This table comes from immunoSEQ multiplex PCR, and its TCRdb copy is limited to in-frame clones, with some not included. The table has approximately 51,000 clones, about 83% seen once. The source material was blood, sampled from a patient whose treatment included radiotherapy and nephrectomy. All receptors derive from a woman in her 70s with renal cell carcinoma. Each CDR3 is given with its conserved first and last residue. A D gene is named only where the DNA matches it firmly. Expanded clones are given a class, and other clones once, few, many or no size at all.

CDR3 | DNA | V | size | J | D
CASSLMDTEAFF | TGTGCCAGCAGCTTAATGGACACTGAAGCTTTCTTT | TRBV7-9 | - | TRBJ1-1 | -
CASRDGGSGANVLTF | TGTGCCAGCAGGGATGGGGGTTCTGGGGCCAACGTCCTGACTTTC | TRBV5-6 | - | TRBJ2-6 | -
CSVEGTDYGYTF | TGCAGCGTTGAAGGGACAGATTATGGCTACACCTTC | TRBV29-1 | - | TRBJ1-2 | -
CASSSHYEQYF | TGTGCCAGCAGCTCCCACTACGAGCAGTACTTC | TRBV7-9 | - | TRBJ2-7 | -
CASTLGRGGSYEQYF | TGTGCCAGCACCTTAGGGAGGGGAGGCTCCTACGAGCAGTACTTC | TRBV28 | few | TRBJ2-7 | TRBD2
CASSESGRGGEKLFF | TGTGCCAGCAGTGAATCCGGCAGGGGGGGGGAAAAACTGTTTTTT | TRBV25-1 | once | TRBJ1-4 | TRBD1
CASRRGGDYETQYF | TGTGCCAGCAGGCGGGGGGGCGACTACGAGACCCAGTACTTC | TRBV6-1 | - | TRBJ2-5 | TRBD2
CASSQAGTGGYEQYF | TGTGCCAGCAGCCAAGCAGGGACAGGGGGTTACGAGCAGTACTTC | TRBV4-2 | - | TRBJ2-7 | TRBD1
CASTRTDTQYF | TGCGCCAGCACACGGACAGATACGCAGTATTTT | TRBV10-2 | - | TRBJ2-3 | -
CASSLRLAGGTDTQYF | TGTGCCAGCAGCCTACGACTAGCGGGGGGCACAGATACGCAGTATTTT | TRBV7-2 | - | TRBJ2-3 | TRBD2
CASSRDGASNQPQHF | TGTGCCAGCAGTCGGGACGGAGCTAGCAATCAGCCCCAGCATTTT | TRBV2 | few | TRBJ1-5 | -
CASSPRVVNTEAFF | TGTGCCAGCAGCCCTCGTGTGGTGAACACTGAAGCTTTCTTT | TRBV7-9 | - | TRBJ1-1 | -
CASSPRFNTEAFF | TGCGCCAGCAGCCCTAGGTTCAACACTGAAGCTTTCTTT | TRBV5-1 | few | TRBJ1-1 | -
CASSPVNSNQPQHF | TGTGCCAGCAGTCCGGTGAATAGCAATCAGCCCCAGCATTTT | TRBV2 | few | TRBJ1-5 | -
CATRQGPTDTQYF | TGTGCCACCCGACAGGGGCCAACAGATACGCAGTATTTT | TRBV19 | - | TRBJ2-3 | TRBD1
CASSFGPGGVGTEAFF | TGTGCCAGCAGCTTTGGTCCAGGGGGTGTCGGCACTGAAGCTTTCTTT | TRBV11-2 | - | TRBJ1-1 | TRBD1
CASSPDSSTDTQYF | TGTGCCAGCAGCCCGGACTCTAGCACAGATACGCAGTATTTT | TRBV7-9 | - | TRBJ2-3 | -
CASSPLQGAGTNEKLFF | TGTGCCAGCTCACCACTACAGGGGGCAGGGACTAATGAAAAACTGTTTTTT | TRBV18 | - | TRBJ1-4 | TRBD1
CASSLKAGLVDNEQFF | TGTGCCAGCAGCTTAAAAGCTGGACTAGTGGACAATGAGCAGTTCTTC | TRBV5-6 | once | TRBJ2-1 | TRBD2
CAISESLGGPGSSYEQYF | TGTGCCATCAGTGAGTCGCTAGGCGGGCCTGGGAGCTCCTACGAGCAGTACTTC | TRBV10-3 | few | TRBJ2-7 | -
CAISDPGGTGPDGYTF | TGTGCCATCAGCGATCCCGGCGGGACAGGGCCCGATGGCTACACCTTC | TRBV10-3 | few | TRBJ1-2 | TRBD1
CASSLTANTIYF | TGTGCCAGCAGCTTGACAGCAAACACCATATATTTT | TRBV5-6 | - | TRBJ1-3 | -
CASSFHRGEAFF | TGTGCCAGCAGCTTCCACAGGGGTGAAGCTTTCTTT | TRBV5-4 | - | TRBJ1-1 | TRBD1
CASSLLDGDEQFF | TGTGCCAGCAGCTTACTGGACGGCGATGAGCAGTTCTTC | TRBV7-3 | - | TRBJ2-1 | -
CASSLEGRSYEQYF | TGTGCCAGCAGCTTAGAAGGCAGAAGCTACGAGCAGTACTTC | TRBV7-9 | - | TRBJ2-7 | -
CASSPRGGRVYGYTF | TGTGCCAGTAGTCCCCGGGGGGGGCGCGTCTATGGCTACACCTTC | TRBV19 | - | TRBJ1-2 | -
CAWSLTGDTNTIYF | TGTGCCTGGAGTCTTACAGGGGATACGAACACCATATATTTT | TRBV30 | - | TRBJ1-3 | TRBD1
CASSHQGAGEKLFF | TGTGCCAGCAGCCACCAGGGGGCAGGGGAAAAACTGTTTTTT | TRBV6-5 | - | TRBJ1-4 | TRBD1
CASSGGSYPGEIPEAFF | TGTGCCAGCAGCGGGGGATCGTACCCTGGGGAGATCCCTGAAGCTTTCTTT | TRBV9 | - | TRBJ1-1 | -
CASSPAGGGGKLFF | TGTGCCAGCAGCCCGGCGGGGGGCGGAGGAAAACTGTTTTTT | TRBV7-9 | once | TRBJ1-4 | -
CASSPRGQGNTGELFF | TGTGCCAGCTCACCAAGGGGACAGGGGAACACCGGGGAGCTGTTTTTT | TRBV18 | - | TRBJ2-2 | TRBD1
CASSLSPKNIQYF | TGTGCCAGCAGTTTAAGCCCCAAAAACATTCAGTACTTC | TRBV27 | - | TRBJ2-4 | -
CASSPGPFNTEAFF | TGTGCCAGCAGTCCCGGGCCCTTCAACACTGAAGCTTTCTTT | TRBV6-1 | - | TRBJ1-1 | -
CASSLAGQSNTGELFF | TGCGCCAGCAGCTTGGCGGGACAGAGTAACACCGGGGAGCTGTTTTTT | TRBV5-1 | - | TRBJ2-2 | TRBD1
CASSLRTGDEQFF | TGTGCCAGCAGCTTACGGACAGGGGATGAGCAGTTCTTC | TRBV7-9 | - | TRBJ2-1 | TRBD1
CASSIQGNEKLFF | TGTGCCAGTAGTATCCAGGGTAATGAAAAACTGTTTTTT | TRBV19 | - | TRBJ1-4 | -
CASSLRDTSSYEQYF | TGTGCCAGCAGCTTACGGGACACAAGCTCCTACGAGCAGTACTTC | TRBV7-2 | - | TRBJ2-7 | -
CASSLDSLAGGAGELFF | TGTGCCAGCAGTTTAGATTCTCTAGCGGGGGGTGCCGGGGAGCTGTTTTTT | TRBV28 | few | TRBJ2-2 | TRBD2
CASSLWEGDREQFF | TGTGCCAGCAGTTTGTGGGAGGGGGACAGGGAGCAGTTCTTC | TRBV27 | once | TRBJ2-1 | -
CASSLSIAGADTQYF | TGCGCCAGCAGCTTGTCCATAGCGGGGGCAGATACGCAGTATTTT | TRBV5-1 | - | TRBJ2-3 | TRBD2
CASSPGLAGGVSSYNEQFF | TGTGCCAGCAGTCCAGGACTAGCGGGAGGAGTAAGCTCCTACAATGAGCAGTTCTTC | TRBV27 | - | TRBJ2-1 | TRBD2
CSVIFGGLGSSYEQYF | TGCAGCGTTATATTCGGGGGACTAGGGAGCTCCTACGAGCAGTACTTC | TRBV29-1 | - | TRBJ2-7 | TRBD2
CASSLDRDLKVQPQHF | TGTGCCAGCAGCTTAGACCGGGACCTTAAGGTTCAGCCCCAGCATTTT | TRBV7-2 | - | TRBJ1-5 | -
CASSSQGANEKLFF | TGTGCCAGCAGCTCACAGGGGGCTAATGAAAAACTGTTTTTT | TRBV6-6 | - | TRBJ1-4 | TRBD1
CASGRDRDYNEQFF | TGTGCCAGCGGCCGGGACAGGGACTACAATGAGCAGTTCTTC | TRBV6-1 | - | TRBJ2-1 | TRBD1
CSVGQPNEKLFF | TGCAGCGTTGGGCAGCCAAATGAAAAACTGTTTTTT | TRBV29-1 | - | TRBJ1-4 | -
CASLDRVTYEQYF | TGTGCCAGCCTTGACAGGGTCACCTACGAGCAGTACTTC | TRBV7-9 | - | TRBJ2-7 | TRBD1
CASSLVPGGSHEQYF | TGTGCCAGCAGCTTGGTGCCAGGGGGGAGCCACGAGCAGTACTTC | TRBV5-5 | - | TRBJ2-7 | -
CASNLGGGTEAFF | TGTGCCAGCAACCTCGGGGGGGGTACTGAAGCTTTCTTT | TRBV7-9 | - | TRBJ1-1 | -
CASSRGPGLATDTQYF | TGTGCCAGCAGCAGAGGGCCGGGACTAGCGACAGATACGCAGTATTTT | TRBV5-6 | - | TRBJ2-3 | TRBD2
CASNYRDRANEQFF | TGTGCCAGCAACTACCGGGACAGGGCGAATGAGCAGTTCTTC | TRBV9 | - | TRBJ2-1 | TRBD1
CASSPWGEGPGTYGYTF | TGTGCCAGCAGCCCGTGGGGTGAGGGGCCAGGGACTTATGGCTACACCTTC | TRBV5-6 | - | TRBJ1-2 | -
CASSPGTSGGAGETQYF | TGCGCCAGCAGCCCAGGGACTAGCGGGGGGGCCGGAGAGACCCAGTACTTC | TRBV5-1 | once | TRBJ2-5 | TRBD2